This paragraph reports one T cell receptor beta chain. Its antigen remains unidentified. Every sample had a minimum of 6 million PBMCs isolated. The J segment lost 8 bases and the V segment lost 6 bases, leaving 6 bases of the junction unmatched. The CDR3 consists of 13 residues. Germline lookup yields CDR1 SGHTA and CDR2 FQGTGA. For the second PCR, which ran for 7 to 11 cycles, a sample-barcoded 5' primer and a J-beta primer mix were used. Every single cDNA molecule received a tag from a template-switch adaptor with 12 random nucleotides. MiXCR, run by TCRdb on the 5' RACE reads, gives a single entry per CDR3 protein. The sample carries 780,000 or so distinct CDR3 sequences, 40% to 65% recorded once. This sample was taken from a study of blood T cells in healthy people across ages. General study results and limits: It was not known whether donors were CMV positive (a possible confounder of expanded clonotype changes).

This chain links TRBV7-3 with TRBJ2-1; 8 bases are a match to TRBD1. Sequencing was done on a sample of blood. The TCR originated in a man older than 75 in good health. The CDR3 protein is CASRYPGGHEQFF. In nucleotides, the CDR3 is TGTGCCAGCAGGTACCCAGGGGGCCATGAGCAGTTCTTC.